Below, 30 T cell receptor beta chains from the same sample are listed, as sequenced in a study of cytomegalovirus exposure and HLA in healthy donors. PCR involved 60 Vbeta and 13 Jbeta primers. TCRdb's table, derived via immunoSEQ multiplex PCR, lists solely in-frame clones and lacks some. Among around 60,000 clones listed, about 81% were seen once. Sequenced material: PBMCs. These receptors originate from a man aged 50-60 years in good health and CMV-seropositive.

The V call is TRBV7-9, the J call TRBJ1-2, with TRBD1 matching over 7 bases. The germline CDR1 and CDR2 sequences are SEHNR and FQNEAQ (reference sequence). Trimming took 5 bases from V and 2 from J; bases not matched to a gene: 2. This CDR3 has 13 amino acids. CDR3 sequence reads: CASSPQGNYGYTF. CDR3 in DNA: TGTGCCAGCAGCCCACAGGGGAACTATGGCTACACCTTC.

The rearrangement links TRBV6-6 to TRBJ1-1, with TRBD1 matching over 7 bases. With 0 bases clipped from V and 8 bases from J, the junction kept 6 bases outside the gene matches. The CDR3 covers 14 residues. Germline loops: CDR1 MNHNY, CDR2 SVGAGI (reference sequence). CDR3 region: CASSYSVGTDEAFF. For the CDR3, the DNA is TGTGCCAGCAGTTACTCGGTTGGGACAGACGAAGCTTTCTTT.

The sample holds a few counts of this clone. At one end the junction does not follow the germline gene, possibly because of a read error. V usage is TRBV9 and J usage is TRBJ2-7; possibly TRBD2 for D (5 bases). Germline values: CDR1 SGDLS, CDR2 YYNGEE. The CDR3 spans 15 residues. CDR3 nucleotide sequence: TGTTCCAGCAGCTCCCAGCGGCCCAGCTCCTACCAGCAGTACTTC. Encoded protein: CSSSSQRPSSYQQYF.

V usage is TRBV6-1 and J usage is TRBJ2-2; no clear D. This CDR3 is built from 14 residues. Deletions cut 6 bases from V and 1 base from J, with 9 bases between. The germline V gene encodes CDR1 MNHNS and CDR2 SASEGT. The CDR3 DNA reads as TGTGCCAGCAGGGTTCTAATGAACACCGGGGAGCTGTTTTTT. Residues: CASRVLMNTGELFF.

CDR3 nucleotides: TGTGCCAGCAGAAAGGGACTAGAGGCCAGAGATACGCAGTATTTT. It specifies CASRKGLEARDTQYF. The V and J genes are TRBV6-1 and TRBJ2-3; 8 bases line up with TRBD2. CDR3 length: 15 amino acids. The V segment lost 6 bases and the J segment 5 bases; nucleotides outside the gene matches: 10. Germline-derived CDR1 and CDR2 are MNHNS and SASEGT.

Here the CDR3 reads CASSLFGGYNEKLFF. Written as DNA, the CDR3 is TGTGCCAGTAGTCTCTTTGGGGGCTATAATGAAAAACTGTTTTTT. The J gene is TRBJ1-4, the V gene TRBV19; D might be TRBD1 (6 bases). Germline assignment: CDR1 LNHDA and CDR2 SQIVND (reference sequence). Trimming removed 5 bases at V and 4 bases at J, with 14 bases between. CDR3 length equals 15 residues. The full variable domain, with the rest looked up from reference TRBV19 and TRBJ1-4, is DGGITQSPKYLFRKEGQNVTLSCEQNLNHDAMYWYRQDPGQGLRLIYYSQIVNDFQKGDIAEGYSVSREKKESFPLTVTSAQKNPTAFYLCASSLFGGYNEKLFFGSGTQLSVL.

In its sample, this clone was seen once. V and J are TRBV6-5 and TRBJ2-5; no reliable D call. V lost 1 base, J lost 4 bases, and 7 bases lay in between. The CDR3 loop spans 13 amino acids. CDR1 and CDR2 (germline): MNHEY, SVGAGI. Written as DNA, the CDR3 is TGTGCCAGCAGTTACTACAGAAGAGAGACCCAGTACTTC. Translating it yields CASSYYRRETQYF.

The J gene is TRBJ1-4, the V gene TRBV5-8; 10 bases fit TRBD1. Germline V lookup: CDR1 SGHTS, CDR2 YDEGEE. The CDR3 consists of 15 residues. V dropped 3 bases and J dropped 7; count of bases not matched to a gene: 6. CDR3 amino acids: CASSSGTGAIEKLFF. As DNA, the CDR3 is TGTGCCAGCAGCTCCGGGACAGGGGCTATTGAAAAACTGTTTTTT.

This chain joins TRBV4-3 and TRBJ2-5; 9 nucleotides line up with TRBD2. The end of the DNA is better explained by TRBJ2-7, so the J call may be wrong. The V gene's germline CDR1 is LGHNA and CDR2 YSLEER. This CDR3 is built from 19 residues. The CDR3 region has the DNA TGCGCCAGCAGCCCAGGGGTACAGAGTCAGCGGGGGGACTCCTACGAGCAGTACTTC. Amino acid sequence: CASSPGVQSQRGDSYEQYF.

This chain connects TRBV7-9 to TRBJ1-1; the D gene is possibly TRBD1 (5 bases). Germline CDR1 is SEHNR and CDR2 is FQNEAQ (reference sequence). V lost 5 bases and J 5 bases, leaving 12 bases between the germline ends. CDR3 size: 13 residues. CDR3 sequence (DNA): TGTGCCAGCAGCCGGGGGGAGGGGACTGAAGCTTTCTTT. The encoded protein is CASSRGEGTEAFF.

Worth noting for this clone: This specimen includes other DNA sequences encoding the same CDR3. The V call is TRBV7-9, the J call TRBJ2-3, with 8 nucleotides matching TRBD2. This CDR3 is built from 17 residues. CDR1 and CDR2 from the germline V gene are SEHNR and FQNEAQ (reference sequence). The CDR3 spells CPSSHKTLAESTDTQYF. The DNA for the CDR3 is TGTCCAAGCAGCCACAAGACACTAGCGGAGAGCACAGATACGCAGTATTTT.

The DNA for the CDR3 is TGTGCCAGTAGCCTCTGGGACAGGGAAAGGGGGACCCAGTACTTC. This translates into CASSLWDRERGTQYF. This rearrangement joins TRBV19 to TRBJ2-5; TRBD1 matches at 9 bases. The CDR3 loop spans 15 amino acids. Trimming cost V 6 bases and J 7 bases; bases outside gene matches: 12. Per germline, CDR1 LNHDA and CDR2 SQIVND (reference sequence).

The V gene is TRBV25-1, the J gene TRBJ2-1, with 9 positions matching TRBD1. The V and J ends lost 5 bases and 3 bases, in that order; junction bases with no gene match: 2. This CDR3 contains 14 residues. Germline CDR1 reads MGHDK; CDR2 reads SYGVNS. The CDR3 is CASSRDRDYNEQFF. The CDR3 DNA follows: TGTGCCAGCAGTAGGGACAGGGACTACAATGAGCAGTTCTTC.

This rearrangement joins TRBV11-3 to TRBJ1-6; TRBD1 might be the D (6 bases). The CDR3 loop spans 14 amino acids. V gave up 5 bases and J gave up 7 bases, with 12 bases separating them. The germline V gene has CDR1 SGHNT and CDR2 YENEEA. The CDR3 nucleotides are TGTGCCAGCAGCCTCGGACAGAGGAATTCACCCCTCCACTTT. Translated: CASSLGQRNSPLHF.

The chain combines TRBV28 with TRBJ2-7, with 9 bases that match TRBD1. The CDR3 spans 11 residues. Germline values: CDR1 MDHEN, CDR2 SYDVKM. V gave up 6 bases and J gave up 6 bases; unmatched junction bases: 0. The CDR3 nucleotides are TGTGCCAGCAGGACAGGGGGCGAGCAGTACTTC. This encodes CASRTGGEQYF.

The chain links TRBV5-1 to TRBJ2-2; TRBD1 aligns across 9 bases. The germline CDR1 and CDR2 sequences are SGHRS and YFSETQ. This CDR3 has 14 amino acids. With 3 bases clipped from V and 5 bases from J, the junction kept 2 bases outside the gene matches. DNA for the CDR3: TGCGCCAGCAGCTGGGGACAGGGTACCGGGGAGCTGTTTTTT. This translates into CASSWGQGTGELFF.

The chain combines TRBV7-8 with TRBJ2-2; the D is unclear. V was clipped by 6 bases and J by 8 bases, with 10 bases between them. There are 12 residues in the CDR3. The V gene's germline CDR1 is SGHVS and CDR2 FQNEAQ. CDR3 sequence: CASRSPQGELFF. The CDR3 DNA reads TGTGCCAGCAGGTCCCCCCAAGGGGAGCTGTTTTTT.

The V and J genes are TRBV6-5 and TRBJ1-2, with D possibly TRBD1 on 6 matching bases. The CDR3 runs to 13 residues. Germline V gene lookup returns CDR1 MNHEY and CDR2 SVGAGI. V lost 6 bases to trimming and J lost 1 base, with 9 bases between them. DNA of the CDR3: TGTGCCAGCAGGGAGGACAGTAACTATGGCTACACCTTC. Encoded protein: CASREDSNYGYTF.

The chain uses TRBV27 and TRBJ2-7; D call uncertain. Trimming shortened V by 4 bases and J by 1 base, and 14 bases separated the two germline ends. The germline V gene has CDR1 MNHEY and CDR2 SMNVEV (reference sequence). The length of the CDR3 is 15 residues. DNA of the CDR3: TGTGCCAGCAGTTCCAGTGGTTCGGAGTCCTACGAGCAGTACTTC. Translation gives CASSSSGSESYEQYF.

The J gene is TRBJ2-1, the V gene TRBV5-1; TRBD2 matches at 10 bases. The CDR3 has 14 amino acids. Germline V gene data show CDR1 as SGHRS and CDR2 as YFSETQ. The ends lost 1 base at V and 12 bases at J; junction bases unmatched: 7. This CDR3 is CASSLIAGGGGQFF. The DNA of the CDR3 is TGCGCCAGCAGCTTGATAGCGGGAGGAGGCGGGCAGTTCTTC.

This clone came up once. The chain has TRBV5-8 and TRBJ1-5; D uncertain. V was pared by 0 bases and J by 7 bases, with 14 bases between. CDR3 size: 15 residues. The germline V gene encodes CDR1 SGHTS and CDR2 YDEGEE. Here the CDR3 reads CASSLAATVGQPQHF. The CDR3 region has the DNA TGTGCCAGCAGCTTGGCCGCAACGGTGGGCCAGCCCCAGCATTTT. Full variable domain (missing parts from reference TRBV5-8 and TRBJ1-5): EAGVTQSPTHLIKTRGQQATLRCSPISGHTSVYWYQQALGLGLQFLLWYDEGEERNRGNFPPRFSGRQFPNYSSELNVNALELEDSALYLCASSLAATVGQPQHFGDGTRLSIL.

The gene calls are TRBV18 and TRBJ2-2; 9 bases match TRBD1. V shed 1 base, J shed 8 bases, and the junction held 2 bases outside the gene matches. Germline lookup yields CDR1 KGHSH and CDR2 LQKENI. The CDR3 runs 14 residues. In nucleotides, the CDR3 is TGTGCCAGCTCACCACGGGACAGGGCTGGGGAGCTGTTTTTT. It yields the protein CASSPRDRAGELFF.

The chain combines TRBV28 with TRBJ2-7; 9 nucleotides line up with TRBD1. J gave up 9 bases and V 3 bases, and 6 bases lay outside the gene matches. CDR1 MDHEN and CDR2 SYDVKM come from the germline V gene. This CDR3 is built from 13 residues. In nucleotides, the CDR3 is TGTGCCAGCAGTTTTCAACTGGACAGGGGGCAGTACTTC. Translated: CASSFQLDRGQYF. Together with reference TRBV28 and TRBJ2-7, the CDR3 gives the full variable domain: DVKVTQSSRYLVKRTGEKVFLECVQDMDHENMFWYRQDPGLGLRLIYFSYDVKMKEKGDIPEGYSVSREKKERFSLILESASTNQTSMYLCASSFQLDRGQYFGPGTRLTVT.

V and J are TRBV27 and TRBJ2-5, with a tentative D call TRBD1 (5 bases). Germline-derived CDR1 and CDR2 are MNHEY and SMNVEV (reference sequence). V was shortened by 2 bases and J by 1 base, with 11 bases between the two germline ends. CDR3 length: 15 residues. The CDR3 DNA reads as TGTGCCAGCAGTTTAACTGGACACTTCCAAGAGACCCAGTACTTC. This sequence encodes CASSLTGHFQETQYF.

This clone has only a few counts. The V and J genes are TRBV9 and TRBJ2-1, with 9 bases aligning to TRBD2. V shed 5 bases and J 15 bases; nucleotides not matched to a gene: 9. This CDR3 region has 12 residues. Per the germline V gene, CDR1 is SGDLS and CDR2 is YYNGEE. The CDR3 DNA follows: TGTGCCAGCAGTGGCCTTGCGGGGGGGCCGTTCTTC. This gives the protein CASSGLAGGPFF.

This sequence joins TRBV2 and TRBJ2-3, with 7 bases identical to TRBD2. V was clipped by 8 bases and J by 2 bases; unmatched bases: 7. The CDR3 is 14 residues long. From germline, CDR1 is SNHLY and CDR2 FYNNEI. CDR3 nucleotide sequence: TGTGCCAGCTACCAAGCGGGGAACACAGATACGCAGTATTTT. Translation gives CASYQAGNTDTQYF.

This clone was observed once. The chain combines TRBV7-2 with TRBJ2-1, with TRBD1 matching over 8 bases. Per germline, CDR1 SGHTA and CDR2 FQGNSA. J was trimmed by 3 bases and V by 1 base; bases with no gene match: 2. This CDR3 region has 15 residues. The CDR3, as DNA: TGTGCCAGCAGCTTAGGGACAGGGTTCTACAATGAGCAGTTCTTC. This encodes CASSLGTGFYNEQFF.

The CDR3 sequence: CASSFASGSTDTQYF. The CDR3, as DNA: TGTGCCAGCAGTTTTGCTAGCGGTAGCACAGATACGCAGTATTTT. The rearrangement uses TRBV28 and TRBJ2-3; TRBD2 aligns across 7 bases. The germline V gene encodes CDR1 MDHEN and CDR2 SYDVKM. J lost 0 bases, V lost 3 bases, and 3 bases had no gene match. The length of the CDR3 is 15 residues.

The chain recombines TRBV5-1 with TRBJ2-5; no reliable D call. V shed 3 bases and J shed 4 bases, with 13 bases lying between them. CDR3 length: 14 residues. Germline-derived CDR1 and CDR2 are SGHRS and YFSETQ. The CDR3 loop reads CASSSGSSGETQYF. The CDR3 nucleotides read TGCGCCAGCAGCTCTGGGTCTTCGGGAGAGACCCAGTACTTC.

This rearrangement joins TRBV9 to TRBJ2-3; TRBD2 matches at 10 bases. Germline CDR1 and CDR2: SGDLS and YYNGEE. V lost 0 bases to trimming and J lost 4 bases; unmatched junction nucleotides: 11. CDR3 length: 18 residues. The CDR3 coding sequence is TGTGCCAGCAGCGTAGGTGGAGCGGGGGGGCCCCGCGCAGATACGCAGTATTTT. Translation gives CASSVGGAGGPRADTQYF. Complete variable domain (other parts from reference TRBV9 and TRBJ2-3): DSGVTQTPKHLITATGQRVTLRCSPRSGDLSVYWYQQSLDQGLQFLIQYYNGEERAKGNILERFSAQQFPDLHSELNLSSLELGDSALYFCASSVGGAGGPRADTQYFGPGTRLTVL.